These T cell receptor beta chains were read from a single sample in a study of blood T cell repertoires in COVID-19. Profiling relied on immunoSEQ multiplex PCR, and the TCRdb table lists in-frame clones only, not all of them. The data show about 200,000 clones, 85% to 90% seen once. The material sequenced was peripheral blood. Receptors were obtained from a man aged 50-59 years with acute or convalescent COVID-19. CDR3s include the opening cysteine and the closing phenylalanine or tryptophan. Each record gives: clone size, CDR3 length, V gene, CDR3 protein. Some rows mark clone size as missing; the rest say once, few, many or name a class of expanded clone.

>.|14|TRBV19
CASSINRGNTEAFF
>.|15|TRBV5-4
CASSAAGTRAYEQYF
>.|15|TRBV19
CASSMWGLANYGYTF
>.|15|TRBV4-2
CASSQNRRGAYGYTF
>.|15|TRBV27
CASSRQVATNEKLFF
>.|15|TRBV5-1
CASSLAYPSYNEQFF
>.|13|TRBV7-9
CASTRSSGNTIYF
>.|16|TRBV19
CASSTNRGLGNQPQHF
>.|13|TRBV29-1
CSVIPQTGDEQYF
>once|16|TRBV7-2
CASSPQPMGARGEQYF
>.|13|TRBV7-9
CASSLEQDNGYTF
>.|13|TRBV15
CATRTGVKSPLHF
>.|13|TRBV10-2
CASNRQGSHEQYF
>.|15|TRBV7-6
CASSANRDRNQPQHF
>.|16|TRBV5-4
CASSLSLGARGTEAFF
>.|13|TRBV6-5
CASQGSATYEQYF
>.|14|TRBV7-6
CASTIAGAQETQYF
>.|13|TRBV7-2
CASSQRGVWGYTF
>.|14|TRBV19
CASSTTLYTGELFF
>.|16|TRBV4-1
CASSQDQFGGRETQYF
>.|14|TRBV10-1
CASSDPTGSHEQYF
>few|16|TRBV5-6
CASSLYTSGSQETQYF
>.|12|TRBV18
CASSGGNYEQYF
>.|13|TRBV3-1/TRBV3-2
CASSNTGGGGYTF
>.|14|TRBV2
CASSYQQGYSPQHF
>.|15|TRBV5-8
CASSLGQGARYGYTF
>once|15|TRBV5-1
CASSSGQGPTDTQYF
>.|14|TRBV12-5
CASAGDLGNEKLFF
>.|15|TRBV5-6
CASSYGQSSYNEQFF
>.|15|TRBV3-1/TRBV3-2
CASSQVGGSNQPQHF
>few|16|TRBV7-8
CASSLLRTTSNQPQHF
>.|14|TRBV5-5
CASSQGLPNTEAFF
>.|11|TRBV25-1
CASSEGVGYTF
>.|16|TRBV6-5
CASSYWGVPTNYGYTF
>.|16|TRBV6-5
CASSYQGGATSYEQYF
>.|15|TRBV7-9
CASSLGLSANYGYTF
>.|12|TRBV11-2
CASSILSNEQFF
>.|12|TRBV24-1
CATSAGSNEQFF
>.|15|TRBV19
CASRKNRDGNQPQHF
>.|15|TRBV25-1
CASSEAGTSTDTQYF
>.|13|TRBV5-5
CASSLVGGETQYF
>.|21|TRBV19
CASTENQGVIKFGLKNTEAFF
>few|17|TRBV20-1
CSASRDTLGATNEKLFF
>.|15|TRBV7-9
CASSLRQGYNSPLHF
>once|14|TRBV2
CASKGSGNQETQYF
>.|14|TRBV6-4
CASSESAVTDTQYF
>.|15|TRBV29-1
CSVEDQGQDLSGYTF
>.|15|TRBV13
CASSPPGQGKSPLHF